This is a list of T cell receptor beta chains from one sample in a study of blood T cell repertoires in COVID-19. The protocol was immunoSEQ multiplex PCR, while the TCRdb copy is restricted to in-frame clones and leaves out a portion. The sample lists over 45,000 clones; roughly 83% were seen once. The specimen was peripheral blood. The receptors originated from a human donor in a cohort sampled during active COVID-19. Each CDR3 is given with its conserved first and last residue. A D gene is named only where the DNA matches it firmly.

j_gene | v_gene | d_gene | CDR3aa
TRBJ2-2 | TRBV2 | - | CASSDKSGRGGELFF
TRBJ2-1 | TRBV5-1 | TRBD2 | CASSPTSGGLNEQFF
TRBJ2-5 | TRBV5-4 | - | CASRHRVGESETQYF
TRBJ1-6 | TRBV21-1 | - | CASSKLDRGQKQDNSPLHF
TRBJ2-1 | TRBV5-1 | TRBD2 | CASSLTGTSGYNEQFF
TRBJ1-4 | TRBV2 | TRBD1 | CAGGQGHEKLFF
TRBJ1-1 | TRBV27 | - | CASSFTGQLDTEAFF
TRBJ2-1 | TRBV29-1 | TRBD2 | CSVEDRTSGGRYNEQFF
TRBJ1-1 | TRBV18 | - | CASSPYGGGETEAFF
TRBJ1-1 | TRBV5-4 | - | CASSLAGLGGTEAFF
TRBJ1-2 | TRBV18 | TRBD1 | CASSTGEGYTF
TRBJ1-1 | TRBV7-9 | - | CASTRAGLRTEAFF
TRBJ1-2 | TRBV6-5 | - | CASRANNYGYTF
TRBJ1-2 | TRBV7-6 | TRBD1 | CASSLVPRGDYGYTF
TRBJ2-1 | TRBV7-6 | - | CASSPVLGGALTSHDYNEQFF
TRBJ1-3 | TRBV2 | TRBD1 | CASSLGGTAGNTIYF
TRBJ2-7 | TRBV6-2/TRBV6-3 | TRBD1 | CASSPTGQGLFEQYF
TRBJ2-7 | TRBV5-1 | TRBD1 | CASRGGTGSYEQYF
TRBJ1-5 | TRBV15 | - | CATSRFRQANQPQHF
TRBJ1-1 | TRBV4-2 | - | CASSQDFPWATEAFF
TRBJ1-2 | TRBV5-4 | TRBD1 | CASSTGTGVRYGYTF
TRBJ2-7 | TRBV27 | TRBD1 | CASSFQGAYEQYF
TRBJ2-7 | TRBV2 | TRBD1 | CASSDNRGYEQYF
TRBJ1-1 | TRBV5-1 | - | CASSLWIGADTEAFF
TRBJ1-5 | TRBV6-5 | TRBD1 | CASRGQGAQQPQHF
TRBJ1-1 | TRBV4-1 | - | CASTLSLPNTEAFF
TRBJ1-6 | TRBV3-1/TRBV3-2 | - | CASSQDMQDSSYNSPLHF
TRBJ1-1 | TRBV13 | TRBD1 | CASSTDRGNTEAFF